A selection of T cell receptor beta chains follows, all from one sample in a study of blood T cell repertoires in COVID-19. This table comes from immunoSEQ multiplex PCR, and its TCRdb copy is limited to in-frame clones, with some not included. The sample lists under 250,000 clones, 65% to 85% occurring once. The sample comprised peripheral blood. Every receptor here comes from a man in his fifties with active or convalescent COVID-19. Both conserved end residues are part of each CDR3. Fields, in order: J gene, clone size, D gene, V gene, CDR3 DNA, CDR3 protein. A D gene is named only where the DNA matches it firmly. Clone size is stated in some rows and not others, as once, few, many or a class when expanded.

J gene: TRBJ2-2; clone size: .; D gene: .; V gene: TRBV9; CDR3 DNA: TGTGCCAGCAGCGTGGGCAGGGCAGACACCGGGGAGCTGTTTTTT; CDR3 protein: CASSVGRADTGELFF
J gene: TRBJ2-1; clone size: .; D gene: TRBD1; V gene: TRBV5-1; CDR3 DNA: TGCGCCAGCAGCCTGGACAGGGCAAGCTCCTACAATGAGCAGTTCTTC; CDR3 protein: CASSLDRASSYNEQFF
J gene: TRBJ2-2; clone size: .; D gene: TRBD1; V gene: TRBV2; CDR3 DNA: TGTGCCAGCAGAACCGGACAGGGACTCACCGGGGAGCTGTTTTTT; CDR3 protein: CASRTGQGLTGELFF
J gene: TRBJ1-4; clone size: .; D gene: TRBD1; V gene: TRBV19; CDR3 DNA: TGTGCCAGTAGCGGCGCCGGGACAGGGGATGAAAAACTGTTTTTT; CDR3 protein: CASSGAGTGDEKLFF
J gene: TRBJ1-5; clone size: .; D gene: .; V gene: TRBV7-9; CDR3 DNA: TGTGCCAGCAGCTTAGAAGGGGGGCCCCAGCATTTT; CDR3 protein: CASSLEGGPQHF
J gene: TRBJ2-1; clone size: .; D gene: TRBD2; V gene: TRBV7-2; CDR3 DNA: TGTGCCAGCAGCCTCCGTCTAGCGGGGGGTCACAATGAGCAGTTCTTC; CDR3 protein: CASSLRLAGGHNEQFF
J gene: TRBJ1-1; clone size: .; D gene: TRBD1; V gene: TRBV7-8; CDR3 DNA: TGTGCCAGCAGCCCCTATTCGGACAGGGGGACTGAAGCTTTCTTT; CDR3 protein: CASSPYSDRGTEAFF
J gene: TRBJ1-4; clone size: .; D gene: .; V gene: TRBV28; CDR3 DNA: TGTGCCAGCAGTTTAATACAGACGGCTAATGAAAAACTGTTTTTT; CDR3 protein: CASSLIQTANEKLFF
J gene: TRBJ2-5; clone size: .; D gene: TRBD1; V gene: TRBV6-5; CDR3 DNA: TGTGCCAGCAGTTACGGCAGGGGGCGAGAGACCCAGTACTTC; CDR3 protein: CASSYGRGRETQYF
J gene: TRBJ1-2; clone size: .; D gene: TRBD1; V gene: TRBV7-9; CDR3 DNA: TGTGCCAGCAGCTTCGGAATACAGGGGCATGGCTACACCTTC; CDR3 protein: CASSFGIQGHGYTF
J gene: TRBJ2-3; clone size: .; D gene: TRBD2; V gene: TRBV3-1/TRBV3-2; CDR3 DNA: TGTGCCAGCAGCCAAGTGGTGGCGGGGGGAAGCACAGATACGCAGTATTTT; CDR3 protein: CASSQVVAGGSTDTQYF
J gene: TRBJ1-4; clone size: .; D gene: TRBD1; V gene: TRBV6-5; CDR3 DNA: TGTGCCAGCAGGAAACTTGGGACAGGGAGTGAAAAACTGTTTTTT; CDR3 protein: CASRKLGTGSEKLFF
J gene: TRBJ2-7; clone size: .; D gene: TRBD1; V gene: TRBV30; CDR3 DNA: TGTGCCTGGAGTGTACATGGGACAGGGTCCTACGAGCAGTACTTC; CDR3 protein: CAWSVHGTGSYEQYF
J gene: TRBJ2-1; clone size: .; D gene: TRBD1; V gene: TRBV7-8; CDR3 DNA: TGTGCCAGCAGCCCACCAACCCCGACAGGGGAGCAGTTCTTC; CDR3 protein: CASSPPTPTGEQFF
J gene: TRBJ1-5; clone size: few; D gene: .; V gene: TRBV18; CDR3 DNA: TGTGCCAGCTCACCATCGGGGGTTAGCAATCAGCCCCAGCATTTT; CDR3 protein: CASSPSGVSNQPQHF
J gene: TRBJ1-4; clone size: .; D gene: .; V gene: TRBV7-2; CDR3 DNA: TGTGCCAGCAGCTTAACCGCGGGGCTTGAAAAACTGTTTTTT; CDR3 protein: CASSLTAGLEKLFF
J gene: TRBJ2-5; clone size: .; D gene: .; V gene: TRBV27; CDR3 DNA: TGTGCCAGCAGTTTGGCTGGGCCCCGGGGAGAGACCCAGTACTTC; CDR3 protein: CASSLAGPRGETQYF
J gene: TRBJ1-3; clone size: once; D gene: .; V gene: TRBV11-2; CDR3 DNA: TGTGCCAGCAGCATTACGACAGGTGACACTGGAAACACCATATATTTT; CDR3 protein: CASSITTGDTGNTIYF
J gene: TRBJ1-2; clone size: .; D gene: .; V gene: TRBV18; CDR3 DNA: TGTGCCAGCTCGCCTAGAGGGAGGGAGAGCTATGGCTACACCTTC; CDR3 protein: CASSPRGRESYGYTF
J gene: TRBJ1-4; clone size: .; D gene: TRBD1; V gene: TRBV9; CDR3 DNA: TGTGCCAGCAGCGTAGCCCCGGGACAGGGTTATGCTCATTCACCGGGGGAAAAACTGTTTTTT; CDR3 protein: CASSVAPGQGYAHSPGEKLFF